The 4 T cell receptor beta chains below were found in one sample sequenced in a study of blood T cells in healthy people across ages. Primed by a sample-barcoded 5' primer and a J-beta primer mix, a second PCR proceeded for about 6 to 11 cycles. TCRdb re-analysed the 5' RACE reads in MiXCR, keeping a single row per CDR3 protein. The sample has roughly 560,000 distinct CDR3 sequences, about 25% seen once. The sample was also reused in another study, on T cells of mothers and their children.

Sequencing was done on a sample of blood. The receptors come from a boy younger than 18 in good health.

Remarks on this clonotype: One end of the junction is discordant with germline, which a read error may explain. The chain employs TRBV27 and TRBJ2-1; 10 positions agree with TRBD2. The germline V gene has CDR1 MNHEY and CDR2 SMNVEV (reference sequence). The CDR3 runs to 15 residues. CDR3 region: CTSSHLAGESKEQFF. In DNA, the CDR3 is TGTACCAGCAGTCATCTAGCGGGAGAATCCAAGGAGCAGTTCTTC.

This chain links TRBV2 with TRBJ1-6; possibly TRBD1 for D (5 bases). The V and J ends lost 7 bases and 0 bases respectively, with 7 bases between them. From germline, CDR1 is SNHLY and CDR2 FYNNEI. The CDR3 has 14 amino acids. The CDR3 bases are TGTGCCAGCAAGGGGAGCTCCTATAATTCACCCCTCCACTTT. As protein: CASKGSSYNSPLHF.

This chain joins TRBV29-1 and TRBJ1-2; D uncertain. The CDR3 length is 13 residues. V dropped 0 bases and J dropped 8 bases, with 13 bases sitting between them. Germline V gives CDR1 SQVTM, CDR2 ANQGSEA. CDR3 sequence: CSVEDGSKTGYTF. The CDR3 nucleotides read TGCAGCGTTGAAGATGGTTCCAAAACGGGCTACACCTTC. Full variable domain (remainder filled in from reference TRBV29-1 and TRBJ1-2): SAVISQKPSRDICQRGTSLTIQCQVDSQVTMMFWYRQQPGQSLTLIATANQGSEATYESGFVIDKFPISRPNLTFSTLTVSNMSPEDSSIYLCSVEDGSKTGYTFGSGTRLTVV.

The chain combines TRBV6-2 or TRBV6-3 with TRBJ2-2; D is possibly TRBD2 (7 bases). This CDR3 contains 14 residues. CDR1 is MNHEY and CDR2 is SVGEGT in the germline V gene. Trimming took 2 bases from V and 4 from J, leaving 8 bases between them. CDR3 nucleotides: TGTGCCAGCAGTTACGGGGGGGCCACCGGGGAGCTGTTTTTT. Amino acids: CASSYGGATGELFF.